This is a list of T cell receptor beta chains from one sample in a study of blood T cell repertoires in COVID-19. Produced via immunoSEQ multiplex PCR; TCRdb's table is partial and in-frame only. The table has some 260,000 clones, roughly 88% seen once. Sequencing was carried out using peripheral blood. The receptors stem from a human donor in a cohort sampled during active COVID-19. Each CDR3 is given with its conserved first and last residue. Each record gives: J gene, V gene, clone size, D gene, CDR3 DNA, CDR3 protein. The D gene is left open where the match is weak. The size field is filled for only some rows; it gives once, few, many or a size class.

TRBJ1-6 | TRBV9 | NA | TRBD1 | TGTGCCAGCAGCGCCAAGACGACAGGGTGGAATTCACCCCTCCACTTT | CASSAKTTGWNSPLHF
TRBJ1-6 | TRBV9 | NA | TRBD1 | TGTGCCAGCAGCGCAGCACCGGGACAGATGGGCTCACCCCTCCACTTT | CASSAAPGQMGSPLHF
TRBJ1-1 | TRBV7-2 | NA | NA | TGTGCCAGCAGCTTAGGTGTTTTGTCGGAAGCTTTCTTT | CASSLGVLSEAFF
TRBJ2-3 | TRBV27 | NA | TRBD2 | TGTGCCAGTGGTGGGGGGGACTTTTTCACAGATACGCAGTATTTT | CASGGGDFFTDTQYF
TRBJ2-4 | TRBV5-6 | few | TRBD1 | TGTGCCAGCAGCTTCGGGGGCGGACAGGGGACAATAGCCAAAAACATTCAGTACTTC | CASSFGGGQGTIAKNIQYF
TRBJ2-2 | TRBV7-9 | NA | NA | TGTGCCAGCAGCCTTGGGGGGTTGCACGGGGAGCTGTTTTTT | CASSLGGLHGELFF
TRBJ1-1 | TRBV5-8 | NA | NA | TGTGCCAGCAGTCCACGGGACACCATGCCGAACACTGAAGCTTTCTTT | CASSPRDTMPNTEAFF
TRBJ1-2 | TRBV2 | NA | TRBD1 | TGTGCCACCAGGACAGGGGTGAACTATGGCTACACCTTC | CATRTGVNYGYTF
TRBJ2-7 | TRBV28 | once | NA | TGTGCCAGCACCTGGGGGGACGAGCAGTACTTC | CASTWGDEQYF
TRBJ1-3 | TRBV3-1/TRBV3-2 | NA | NA | TGTGCCAGCAGCCAAGGTTGGCGGGCCAGCTCTGGAAACACCATATATTTT | CASSQGWRASSGNTIYF
TRBJ2-7 | TRBV6-2/TRBV6-3 | NA | TRBD1 | TGTGCCAGCAGTCTACTTGTACAGGGGGGTCTCTACGAGCAGTACTTC | CASSLLVQGGLYEQYF
TRBJ2-3 | TRBV6-5 | NA | NA | TGTGCCAGCAGGACAGTGACGCAGTATTTT | CASRTVTQYF
TRBJ1-1 | TRBV18 | NA | NA | TGTGCCAGCTCCCTGGAGAGAATGAACACTGAAGCTTTCTTT | CASSLERMNTEAFF